This T cell receptor beta chain derives from a study of cytomegalovirus exposure and HLA in healthy donors. The study, taken as a whole, reports: A later analysis reportedly found that, within productive TCRs, an Asian-associated ancestry cluster had fewer N-insertions than the mean observed across the 666 donors. TCR beta V- and J-gene trimming was later associated with a missense DCLRE1C variant.

Primers: 60 Vbeta forward and 13 Jbeta reverse. Under the authors' procedure: Counted up in a later analysis, unique TCR beta chains came to around 80 million, with about 9.9 million shared. Data came from immunoSEQ multiplex PCR; TCRdb stores just in-frame clones and leaves some out. V, J and clone size are those of that table, while D and trimming were read from the DNA. The repertoire holds around 150,000 clones, with roughly 85% as singletons. Although they were nominally healthy when sampled, donors likely had unrecorded immune exposures. Trimming left V 4 bases short and J 0 bases short, with 18 bases between. From germline, CDR1 is SEHNR and CDR2 FQNEAQ (reference sequence). This CDR3 has 18 amino acids. This clone turned up a few times. Antigen: not known.

The receptor comes from a man aged 40-50 years in good health and CMV-seronegative. The sample consisted of PBMCs. V is TRBV7-9 and J is TRBJ1-4; D may be TRBD1 (6 bases). As DNA, the CDR3 is TGTGCCAGCAGCTCGGACAGCACCGGTCTTGCAACTAATGAAAAACTGTTTTTT. Translating it yields CASSSDSTGLATNEKLFF. The complete variable domain, with remaining parts taken from reference TRBV7-9 and TRBJ1-4, reads DTGVSQNPRHKITKRGQNVTFRCDPISEHNRLYWYRQTLGQGPEFLTYFQNEAQLEKSRLLSDRFSAERPKGSFSTLEIQRTEQGDSAMYLCASSSDSTGLATNEKLFFGSGTQLSVL.